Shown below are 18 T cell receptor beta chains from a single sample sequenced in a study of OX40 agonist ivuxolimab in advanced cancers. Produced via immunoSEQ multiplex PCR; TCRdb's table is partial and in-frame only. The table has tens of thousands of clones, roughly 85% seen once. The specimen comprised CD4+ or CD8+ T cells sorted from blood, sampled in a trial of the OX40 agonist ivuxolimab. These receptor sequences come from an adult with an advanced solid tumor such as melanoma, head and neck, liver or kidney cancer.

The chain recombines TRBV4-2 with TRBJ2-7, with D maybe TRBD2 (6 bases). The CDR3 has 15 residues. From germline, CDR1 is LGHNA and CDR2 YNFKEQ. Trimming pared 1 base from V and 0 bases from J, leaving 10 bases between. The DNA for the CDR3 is TGTGCCAGCAGCCAAGGGGTAGCGGACTCCTACGAGCAGTACTTC. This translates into CASSQGVADSYEQYF.

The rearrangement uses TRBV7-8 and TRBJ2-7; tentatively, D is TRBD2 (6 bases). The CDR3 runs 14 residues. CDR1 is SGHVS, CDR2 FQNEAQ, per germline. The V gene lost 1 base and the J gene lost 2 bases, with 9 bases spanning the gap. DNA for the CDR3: TGTGCCAGCAGCTTAGATGCGGGACCCTACGAGCAGTACTTC. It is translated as CASSLDAGPYEQYF.

The CDR3 loop reads CAWSPRPGQPQHF. DNA of the CDR3: TGTGCCTGGAGTCCCCGCCCAGGGCAGCCCCAGCATTTT. The V and J genes are TRBV30 and TRBJ1-5; D possibly corresponds to TRBD1 (5 bases). The germline V gene has CDR1 GTSNPN and CDR2 SVGIG (reference sequence). The V gene lost 2 bases and the J gene lost 7 bases, with 12 bases spanning the gap. There are 13 residues in the CDR3.

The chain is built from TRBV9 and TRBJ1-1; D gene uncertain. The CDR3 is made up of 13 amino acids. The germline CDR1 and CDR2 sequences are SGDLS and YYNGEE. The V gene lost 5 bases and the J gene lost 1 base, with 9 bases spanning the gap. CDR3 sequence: CASSLWGNTEAFF. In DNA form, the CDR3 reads TGTGCCAGCAGTCTTTGGGGGAACACTGAAGCTTTCTTT.

The CDR3 nucleotides read TGTGCCAGCTCCAGGTGGGGAGGTAGCACAGATACGCAGTATTTT. Residues: CASSRWGGSTDTQYF. The chain uses TRBV9 and TRBJ2-3, with a possible D match to TRBD2 (6 bases). The CDR3 covers 15 residues. Germline V lookup: CDR1 SGDLS, CDR2 YYNGEE. The ends were cut back, 7 bases at V and 0 bases at J, with 15 bases in the middle.

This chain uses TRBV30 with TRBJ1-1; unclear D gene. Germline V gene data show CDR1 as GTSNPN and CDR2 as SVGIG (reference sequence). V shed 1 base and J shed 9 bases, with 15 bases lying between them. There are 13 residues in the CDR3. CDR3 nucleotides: TGTGCCTGGAGTGGCGGTGATACCCACCAAGCTTTCTTT. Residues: CAWSGGDTHQAFF.

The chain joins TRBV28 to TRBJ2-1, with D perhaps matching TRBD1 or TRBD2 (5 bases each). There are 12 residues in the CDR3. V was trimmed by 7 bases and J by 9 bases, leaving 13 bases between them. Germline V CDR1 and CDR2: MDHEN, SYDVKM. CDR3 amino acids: CASNEQAGEQFF. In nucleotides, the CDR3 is TGTGCCAGCAATGAACAGGCGGGTGAGCAGTTCTTC.

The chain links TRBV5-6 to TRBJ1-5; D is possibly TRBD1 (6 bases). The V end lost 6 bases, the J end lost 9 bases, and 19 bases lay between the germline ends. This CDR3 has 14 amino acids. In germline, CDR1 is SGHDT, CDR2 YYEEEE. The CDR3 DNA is TGTGCCAGCAACCCTACCAGGGGAAAAGGGCCCCAGCATTTT. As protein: CASNPTRGKGPQHF.

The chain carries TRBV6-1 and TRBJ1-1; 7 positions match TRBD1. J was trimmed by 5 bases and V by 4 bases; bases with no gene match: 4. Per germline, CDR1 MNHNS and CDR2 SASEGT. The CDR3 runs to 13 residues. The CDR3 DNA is TGTGCCAGCAGTGCCATGGGACAGACTGAAGCTTTCTTT. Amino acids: CASSAMGQTEAFF.

CDR3 nucleotide sequence: TGCGCCAGCAGCCCCGGGACTAGCGGGAGTCCCCTAGATACGCAGTATTTT. Translation: CASSPGTSGSPLDTQYF. The rearrangement joins TRBV4-3 to TRBJ2-3; 14 nucleotides agree with TRBD2. Germline values: CDR1 LGHNA, CDR2 YSLEER. The CDR3 covers 17 residues. V shed 4 bases and J 5 bases; nucleotides not matched to a gene: 8.

DNA of the CDR3: TGTGCCTGGAAGCCCCACTCAGATACGCAGTATTTT. Protein: CAWKPHSDTQYF. This rearrangement joins TRBV30 to TRBJ2-3; D not resolved. The V gene lost 4 bases and the J gene lost 4 bases, with 9 bases spanning the gap. Germline V gene sequence: CDR1 GTSNPN, CDR2 SVGIG (reference sequence). The CDR3 is 12 amino acids.

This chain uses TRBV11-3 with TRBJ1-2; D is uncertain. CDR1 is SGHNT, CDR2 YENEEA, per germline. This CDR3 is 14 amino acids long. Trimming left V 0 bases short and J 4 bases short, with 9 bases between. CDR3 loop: CASSLEAAVYGYTF. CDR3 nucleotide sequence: TGTGCCAGCAGCTTAGAGGCAGCTGTCTATGGCTACACCTTC.

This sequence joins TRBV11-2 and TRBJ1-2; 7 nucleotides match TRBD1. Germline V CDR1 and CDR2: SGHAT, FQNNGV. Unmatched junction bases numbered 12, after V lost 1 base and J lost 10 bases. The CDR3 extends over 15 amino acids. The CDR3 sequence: CASSLARGTADVYTF. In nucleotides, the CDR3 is TGTGCCAGCAGCTTAGCCCGGGGGACAGCGGATGTCTACACCTTC.

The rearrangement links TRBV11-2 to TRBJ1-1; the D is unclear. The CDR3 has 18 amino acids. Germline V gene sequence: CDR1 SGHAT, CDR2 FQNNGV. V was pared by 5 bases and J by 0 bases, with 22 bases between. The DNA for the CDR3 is TGTGCCAGCAGCCCGACGAGGCGGGGATCCTTCATGAACACTGAAGCTTTCTTT. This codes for CASSPTRRGSFMNTEAFF.

In DNA, the CDR3 is TGTGCCAGCAGCCCAGAGCTTCCCCCTGAAGCTTTCTTT. Its protein product is CASSPELPPEAFF. The chain joins TRBV7-9 to TRBJ1-1, with no clear D. The CDR3 spans 13 residues. V was trimmed by 5 bases and J by 6 bases, leaving 13 bases between them. Germline V lookup: CDR1 SEHNR, CDR2 FQNEAQ (reference sequence). Supplemented by reference TRBV7-9 and TRBJ1-1, the full variable domain reads DTGVSQNPRHKITKRGQNVTFRCDPISEHNRLYWYRQTLGQGPEFLTYFQNEAQLEKSRLLSDRFSAERPKGSFSTLEIQRTEQGDSAMYLCASSPELPPEAFFGQGTRLTVV.

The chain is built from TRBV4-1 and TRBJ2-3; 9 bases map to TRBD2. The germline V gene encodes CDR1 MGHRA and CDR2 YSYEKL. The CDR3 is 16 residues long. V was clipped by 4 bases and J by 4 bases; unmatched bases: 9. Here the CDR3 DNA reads TGCGCCAGCAGCCGTCCTCTAGCGGGGAAGGCAGATACGCAGTATTTT. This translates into CASSRPLAGKADTQYF.

The CDR3 sequence: CASSQHQGVDTEAFF. The CDR3 coding sequence is TGTGCCAGCAGCCAACATCAGGGGGTGGACACTGAAGCTTTCTTT. The chain employs TRBV7-6 and TRBJ1-1, with TRBD1 matching 7 bases. Per the germline V gene, CDR1 is SGHVS and CDR2 is FNYEAQ. There are 15 residues in the CDR3. Trimming removed 5 bases from V and 3 bases from J; junction bases left unmatched: 9.

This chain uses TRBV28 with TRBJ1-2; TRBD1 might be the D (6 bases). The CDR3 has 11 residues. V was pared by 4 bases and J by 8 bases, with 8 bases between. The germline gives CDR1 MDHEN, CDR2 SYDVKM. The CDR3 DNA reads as TGTGCCAGCAGTTACAGGGACGGCTACACCTTC. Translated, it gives CASSYRDGYTF.